This T cell receptor (beta chain) was observed in a study of post-analysis software for immune sequencing data. Overall study context: Relapsing-remitting, secondary progressive and progressive-relapsing multiple sclerosis courses were included. Findings and caveats of the study: Patients with multiple sclerosis recorded significantly lower normalized Chao1 diversity than controls, the study found. About 5 TRBV segments were significantly more frequent in patients than in controls. TRBV5-6, TRBV5-1 and TRBV20-1 were among these segments. Analysis by F measure revealed that same-batch samples clustered strongly together.

Points on this clonotype: Its antigen is undetermined.

Unique molecular identifiers had been added to the TCR beta cDNA libraries. Roughly 500,000 cDNA molecules came from about 1 to 10 million T cells. One entry per CDR3 protein results from TCRdb running MiXCR on the PCR reads. The sample lists hundreds of thousands of distinct CDR3 sequences, roughly 29% occurring once. Germline V gene lookup returns CDR1 DFQATT and CDR2 SNEGSKA (reference sequence). The CDR3 covers 10 residues. Trimming took off 8 bases at V and 11 bases at J, with 13 bases between the two ends. V is TRBV20-1 and J is TRBJ2-1; tentatively, D is TRBD2 (5 bases). The origin of this receptor is a girl aged 10-17 years with multiple sclerosis. Sequenced sample: blood. The CDR3 coding sequence is TGCAGTCCGGACTCTTCCCAGCAGTTCTTC. Amino acids: CSPDSSQQFF.